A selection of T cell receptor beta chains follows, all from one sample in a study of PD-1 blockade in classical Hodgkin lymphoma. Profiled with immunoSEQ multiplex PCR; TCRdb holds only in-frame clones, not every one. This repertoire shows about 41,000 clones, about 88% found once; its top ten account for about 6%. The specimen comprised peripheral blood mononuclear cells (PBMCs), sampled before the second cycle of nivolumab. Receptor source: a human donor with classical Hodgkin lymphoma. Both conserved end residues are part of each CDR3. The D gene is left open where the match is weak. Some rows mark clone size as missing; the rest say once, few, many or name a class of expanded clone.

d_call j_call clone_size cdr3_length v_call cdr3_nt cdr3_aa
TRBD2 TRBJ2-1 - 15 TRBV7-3 TGTGCCAGCAGCCGACTAGCGGGGGGTACCAGCGAGCAGTTCTTC CASSRLAGGTSEQFF
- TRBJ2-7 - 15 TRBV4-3 TGCGCCAGCAGCCTCCGGGCACCGGGTTCTTACGAGCAGTACTTC CASSLRAPGSYEQYF
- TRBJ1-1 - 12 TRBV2 TGTGCCAGCGGTCGGGGCAACACTGAAGCTTTCTTT CASGRGNTEAFF
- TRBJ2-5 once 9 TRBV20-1 TGCAGTGTGGGGGAGACCCAGTACTTC CSVGETQYF
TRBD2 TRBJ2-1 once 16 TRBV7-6 TGTGCCAGCAGCCCGTGGACTAGCGGGAGCTACAATGAGCAGTTCTTC CASSPWTSGSYNEQFF
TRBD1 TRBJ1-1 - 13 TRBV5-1 TGCGCCAGCAGCGCGGGACAGGCCACCCTCGGGATCTTT CASSAGQATLGIF
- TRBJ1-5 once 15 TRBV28 TGTGCCAGCAGTTCCCGCAGGGAGGGAAATCAGCCCCAGCATTTT CASSSRREGNQPQHF
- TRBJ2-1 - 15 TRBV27 TGTGCCAGCAGTCTTTTCGGCCGTATAGACAATGAGCAGTTCTTC CASSLFGRIDNEQFF
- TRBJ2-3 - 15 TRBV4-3 TGCGCCAGCAGCCAAGTTGGTAGCATGACAGATACGCAGTATTTT CASSQVGSMTDTQYF
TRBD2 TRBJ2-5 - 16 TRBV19 TGTGCCAGTAGTATGATAGCGGGAGGACCCCAAGAGACCCAGTACTTC CASSMIAGGPQETQYF
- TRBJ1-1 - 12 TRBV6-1 TGTGCCAGCAGTCTCCTCGGGGCAGAAGCTTTCTTT CASSLLGAEAFF
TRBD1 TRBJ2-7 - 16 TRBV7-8 TGTGCCAGCAGTCCAGGAGCGGGACAGGGGTCCCGTGAGCAGTACTTC CASSPGAGQGSREQYF
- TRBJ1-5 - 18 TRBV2 TGTGCCAGCAGTGAGGTAGTCGGGGGCGTACATAGCAATCAGCCCCAGCATTTT CASSEVVGGVHSNQPQHF
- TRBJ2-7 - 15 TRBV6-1 TGTGCCAGCCGTATACGGGGAACAGCTTCCTACGAGCAGTACTTC CASRIRGTASYEQYF
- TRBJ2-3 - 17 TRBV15 TGTGCCACCAGCAGAGATCCCGGAAGACCTAGCACAGATACGCAGTATTTT CATSRDPGRPSTDTQYF
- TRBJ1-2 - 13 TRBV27 TGTGCGGTAGGGACCCCGACTAACTATGGCTACACCTTC CAVGTPTNYGYTF
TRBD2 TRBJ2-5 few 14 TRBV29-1 TGCAGCGCCGTGACTAGCGGGAACCAAGAGACCCAGTACTTC CSAVTSGNQETQYF
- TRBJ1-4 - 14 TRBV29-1 TGCAGCGTTGGCGGGGGCAGGTCGAATGAAAAACTGTTTTTT CSVGGGRSNEKLFF
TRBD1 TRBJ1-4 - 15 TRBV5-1 TGCGCCAGCAGCGTGGGACAGGGGGCTAATGAAAAACTGTTTTTT CASSVGQGANEKLFF
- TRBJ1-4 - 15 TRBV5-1 TGCGCCAGCAGCCTTACAGGGTCTAGGAGTGAAAAACTGTTTTTT CASSLTGSRSEKLFF
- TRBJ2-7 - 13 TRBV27 TGTGCCAGCAGTTTTCGCGAATACTACGAGCAGTACTTC CASSFREYYEQYF
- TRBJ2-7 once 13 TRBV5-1 TGCGCCAGCAGCCCGGGCAGAGGCTACGAGCAGTACTTC CASSPGRGYEQYF
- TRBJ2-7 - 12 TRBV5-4 TGTGCCAGCAGCTCACCGAATCTCGAGCAGTACTTC CASSSPNLEQYF
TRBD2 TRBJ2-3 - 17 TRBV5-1 TGCGCCAGCAGCAGGGGACTAGCGGGGGCCCTCACAGATACGCAGTATTTT CASSRGLAGALTDTQYF
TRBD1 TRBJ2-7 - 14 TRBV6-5 TGTGCCAGCAGCGGACAGGGTGGTCCGGGCGAGCAGTACTTC CASSGQGGPGEQYF
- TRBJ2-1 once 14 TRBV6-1 TGTGCCAGCAGTGAATCCCAGGCCCAGAATGAGCAGTTCTTC CASSESQAQNEQFF
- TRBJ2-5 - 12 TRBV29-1 TGCAGCGTTGATGGTCTCCTAGAGACCCAGTACTTC CSVDGLLETQYF
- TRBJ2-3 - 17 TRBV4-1 TGCGCCAGCAGCCAAGACGTAGGGGGGGCGTTCACAGATACGCAGTATTTT CASSQDVGGAFTDTQYF
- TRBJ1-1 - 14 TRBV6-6 TGTGCCAGCAGGGAAGAGATGGGGTACACTGAAGCTTTCTTT CASREEMGYTEAFF
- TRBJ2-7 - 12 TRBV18 TGTGCCAGCTCACCAAATGCTGGGGAGCAGTACTTC CASSPNAGEQYF
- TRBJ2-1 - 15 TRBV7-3 TGTGCCAGCAGCCCCCAGGGAGGGGGTTACAATGAGCAGTTCTTC CASSPQGGGYNEQFF
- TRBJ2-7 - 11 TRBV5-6 TGTGCCAGCAGCGCTCAGGGAGAGCAGTACTTC CASSAQGEQYF
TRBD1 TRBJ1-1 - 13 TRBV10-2 TGCGCCGGAGGACAGGGGGCTTACACTGAAGCTTTCTTT CAGGQGAYTEAFF
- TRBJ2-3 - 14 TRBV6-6 TGTGCCAGCAGTTACCCCCTAAGGACAGATACGCAGTATTTT CASSYPLRTDTQYF
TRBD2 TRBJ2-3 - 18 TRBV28 TGTGCCAGCAGTTTGGGACTAGCGGGAGGGCCGGGCACAGATACGCAGTATTTT CASSLGLAGGPGTDTQYF
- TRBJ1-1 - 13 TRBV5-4 TGTGCCAGCAGCCTCCCTTGGACAGATGAAGCTTTCTTT CASSLPWTDEAFF
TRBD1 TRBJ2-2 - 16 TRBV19 TGTGCCAGTAGTAAGGGGGCGGGCGCGAACACCGGGGAGCTGTTTTTT CASSKGAGANTGELFF
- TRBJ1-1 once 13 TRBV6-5 TGTGCCAGCATTAATTTGGGACAATCTGAAGCTTTCTTT CASINLGQSEAFF
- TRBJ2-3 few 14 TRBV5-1 TGCGCCAGCAGCTTGGCCCTTGGGTTAGATACGCAGTATTTT CASSLALGLDTQYF
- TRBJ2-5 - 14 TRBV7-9 TGTGCCAGCAGCTTAGCGGGACTCAAAGAGACCCAGTACTTC CASSLAGLKETQYF
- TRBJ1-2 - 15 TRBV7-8 TGTGCCAGCAGCTTAGCCGGGCTGACCGGGGGGGGCTACACCTTC CASSLAGLTGGGYTF
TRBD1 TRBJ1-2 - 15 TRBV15 TGTGCCACCAGCAGAGGTGGACAGGGGTTGTTTGGCTACACCTTC CATSRGGQGLFGYTF
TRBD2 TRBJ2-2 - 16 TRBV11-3 TGTGCCAGCAGCACACGTAGCGGGGGGAACACCGGGGAGCTGTTTTTT CASSTRSGGNTGELFF
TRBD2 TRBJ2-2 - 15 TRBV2 TGTGCCAGCAAATACGGACTAGAGAACACCGGGGAGCTGTTTTTT CASKYGLENTGELFF
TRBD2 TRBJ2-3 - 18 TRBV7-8 TGTGCCAGCAAACCGTCCCCCCTGGCTAGCGGGGGGGCAGGTACGCAGTATTTT CASKPSPLASGGAGTQYF
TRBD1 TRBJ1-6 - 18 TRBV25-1 TGTGCCAGCAGTGAAGGGTTCAGAGGGACAGGGCTAAATTCACCCCTCCACTTT CASSEGFRGTGLNSPLHF
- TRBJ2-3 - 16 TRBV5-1 TGCGCCAGCAGCTTGGCTGAGGACAGATACGCAGAGTCGCAGTATTTT CASSLAEDRYAESQYF
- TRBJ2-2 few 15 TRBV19 TGTGCCAGTAGTATAGAGGCGGGTTCAACCGGGGAGCTGTTTTTT CASSIEAGSTGELFF
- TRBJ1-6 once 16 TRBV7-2 TGTGCCAGCAGCTCAAGGCCCCCGGGTGGAAATTCACCCCTCCACTTT CASSSRPPGGNSPLHF
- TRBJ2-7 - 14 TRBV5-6 TGTGCCAGCAGCTTGAAAGTGAGTTCCTACGAGCAGTACTTC CASSLKVSSYEQYF
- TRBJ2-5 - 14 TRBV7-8 TGTGCCAGCAGCTTAGATCTAGGGATGGAGACCCAGTACTTC CASSLDLGMETQYF
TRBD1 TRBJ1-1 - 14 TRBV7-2 TGTGCCAGCAGCTTACCGACAGGGGCCACTGAAGCTTTCTTT CASSLPTGATEAFF
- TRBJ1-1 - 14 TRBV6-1 TGTGCCAGCAGCTACAGGTTCATGAACACTGAAGCTTTCTTT CASSYRFMNTEAFF
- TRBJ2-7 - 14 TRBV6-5 TGTGCCAGCAGTTACGACTTGAGCTCCTACGAGCAGTACTTC CASSYDLSSYEQYF
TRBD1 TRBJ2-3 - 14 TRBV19 TGTGCCAGTAGTATGAACAGGGGGGCAGATACGCAGTATTTT CASSMNRGADTQYF
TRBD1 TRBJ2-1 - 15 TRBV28 TGTGCCAGCAGTTTAGCGGGACAGGGGAACAATGAGCAGTTCTTC CASSLAGQGNNEQFF
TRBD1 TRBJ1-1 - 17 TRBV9 TGTGCCAGCAGCCCTCACCCGGGGACAGGGGGGAACACTGAAGCTTTCTTT CASSPHPGTGGNTEAFF
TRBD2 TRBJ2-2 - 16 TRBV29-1 TGCAGCGTTCCCACTCTAGCGGGGGAGAACACCGGGGAGCTGTTTTTT CSVPTLAGENTGELFF